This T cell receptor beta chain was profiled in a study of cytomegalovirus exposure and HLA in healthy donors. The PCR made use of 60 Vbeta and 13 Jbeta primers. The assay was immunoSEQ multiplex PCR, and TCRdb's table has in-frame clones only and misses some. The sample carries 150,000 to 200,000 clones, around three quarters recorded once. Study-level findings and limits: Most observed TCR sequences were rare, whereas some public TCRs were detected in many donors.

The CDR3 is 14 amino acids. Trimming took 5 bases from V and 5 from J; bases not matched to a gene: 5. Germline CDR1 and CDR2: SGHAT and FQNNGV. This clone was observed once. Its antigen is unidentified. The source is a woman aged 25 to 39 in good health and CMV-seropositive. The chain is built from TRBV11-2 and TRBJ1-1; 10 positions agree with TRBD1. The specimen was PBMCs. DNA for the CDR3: TGTGCCAGCAGCCGACAGGGGGCGCTTACTGAAGCTTTCTTT. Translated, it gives CASSRQGALTEAFF.